This T cell receptor (beta chain) emerged from a study of shared clonotypes between healthy human individuals. Across the study: Three CD4 naive, three CD4 memory, two CD8 naive and one CD8 memory plate were used per donor. Study conclusions and caveats: Naive CD4 clonotypes were shared across a handful of donors at about 5%.

CDR1 is MNHEY and CDR2 is SMNVEV in the germline V gene (reference sequence). V shed 2 bases and J 2 bases; nucleotides not matched to a gene: 10. CDR3 size: 17 residues. Of note for this clone: Its antigen is not identified.

The sorted-subset replicate PCRs were given around 190 ng DNA, which is about 30,000 T cell genomes. Assay: immunoSEQ multiplex PCR; the TCRdb copy retains only in-frame clones and omits some. This table holds about 600,000 clones, almost 97% found once. The sequenced sample was naive CD4+ T cells sorted from blood. The subset denotes: CD45RA+ positively selected. This TCR was sampled from a woman in her 30s in good health. The gene calls are TRBV27 and TRBJ2-5, with 8 positions matching TRBD1. The CDR3 DNA reads as TGTGCCAGCAGTTTAAGGTGGACAGGGTTGTGGCAAGAGACCCAGTACTTC. Protein: CASSLRWTGLWQETQYF.